This T cell receptor (beta chain) came from a study of blood T cell repertoires in COVID-19. As for the study in general: The samples span acute and convalescent COVID-19 from the United States, Italy and Spain. PBMCs, B-cell-depleted T cells, or T cells provided the cDNA or gDNA that made up the material.

Per the study methods: It was from reference gene primer amplification that nucleated cell counts were estimated. The protocol was immunoSEQ multiplex PCR, while the TCRdb copy is restricted to in-frame clones and leaves out a portion. V, J and clone size reflect that table, while D and trimming were determined from the DNA. In the table there are 110,000 to 150,000 clones, 88% of which are singletons. This TCR derives from a man between 65 and 85 years old with acute or convalescent COVID-19. The sequencing input was peripheral blood.

The CDR3 sequence is CASSLGQGNTIYF. The CDR3 coding sequence is TGTGCCAGCAGTTTAGGGCAGGGAAACACCATATATTTT. The chain links TRBV28 to TRBJ1-3; D uncertain. The CDR3 loop spans 13 amino acids. Per the germline V gene, CDR1 is MDHEN and CDR2 is SYDVKM. The V gene lost 2 bases and the J gene lost 4 bases, with 6 bases spanning the gap.